Presented here are 5 T cell receptor beta chains from one specimen sequenced in a study of T cell responses to AZD1222 COVID-19 vaccine. Measured with immunoSEQ multiplex PCR; TCRdb has only the in-frame clones, and not every one. The sample holds 110,000 to 150,000 clones, about 94% seen once. Sequenced here: peripheral blood, sampled on day 0 of AZD1222 vaccination. These receptors originate from an adult in good health.

The chain uses TRBV4-1 and TRBJ2-2, with D unresolved. Germline V gene sequence: CDR1 MGHRA, CDR2 YSYEKL. V shed 5 bases and J shed 3 bases, with 10 bases lying between them. This CDR3 contains 14 residues. CDR3 loop: CASSSHSHTGELFF. The CDR3 nucleotides are TGCGCCAGCAGCAGCCACAGCCACACCGGGGAGCTGTTTTTT.

The V gene is TRBV27, the J gene TRBJ1-5, with 7 bases aligning to TRBD1. The CDR3 is made up of 16 amino acids. The ends lost 2 bases at V and 10 bases at J; junction bases unmatched: 14. CDR1 is MNHEY, CDR2 SMNVEV, per germline (reference sequence). The CDR3: CASSLKGAGGEGPQHF. The CDR3 DNA is TGTGCCAGCAGTTTAAAGGGCGCAGGGGGAGAGGGTCCCCAGCATTTT.

The chain combines TRBV5-6 with TRBJ2-3, with a weak D call TRBD1 (5 bases). Germline-derived CDR1 and CDR2 are SGHDT and YYEEEE. The V gene lost 5 bases and the J gene lost 3 bases, with 28 bases spanning the gap. The CDR3 contains 19 residues. The CDR3 loop is CASRFRAHIQGGITDTQYF. In nucleotides, the CDR3 is TGTGCCAGCAGGTTCCGGGCCCATATCCAGGGTGGAATAACAGATACGCAGTATTTT.

In nucleotides, the CDR3 is TGTGCCGGATCGAGCGCCTCTGGAAACACCATATATTTT. This codes for CAGSSASGNTIYF. The V call is TRBV19, the J call TRBJ1-3, with D unclear. This CDR3 has 13 residues. Germline CDR1 LNHDA, CDR2 SQIVND (reference sequence). Trimming took 11 bases from V and 0 from J, leaving 11 bases between them.

V usage is TRBV12-3 or TRBV12-4 and J usage is TRBJ2-7; unclear D gene. The ends were cut back, 4 bases at V and 7 bases at J, with 8 bases in the middle. This CDR3 region has 11 residues. CDR3 loop: CASSSNWEQYF. DNA for the CDR3: TGTGCCAGCAGTTCCAACTGGGAGCAGTACTTC.